This T cell receptor beta chain originates from a study of beta chain features in type 1 diabetes (dated by TCRdb to 2016 to 2019). Study-level background: No differences in mean age, gender distribution, total cell number or subset yield were found between patients and healthy donors. A total of 85 million to 140 million sorted cells were examined across all samples, and the number of cells per subset was strongly correlated with RNA yield. The study compared TCRB repertoires of sorted circulating CD4+ T cell subsets between recently diagnosed type 1 diabetes patients and matched healthy donors. Naive and central memory subsets were obtained from all 30 or so donors, but regulatory and stem cell-like memory subsets were isolated from only 8 patients and roughly 8 healthy donors.

This clone was counted a few times. The target of this receptor is not known. No clone much larger than this one lies a single base away; base qualities are absent. The entire amount of isolated RNA was reverse transcribed using the High Capacity cDNA Reverse Transcription Kit, so the sequenced TCRB transcripts were expressed ones. Deep immunoSEQ sequencing was applied to naive, central memory and regulatory T cell samples, giving an average of roughly 3.5 million total reads per sample. Sorted cells were lysed in RLT buffer, and RNA was extracted using DNase-treated RNeasy Micro or Mini kits according to cell number. Each cell subset was processed on its own to prevent cross-contamination, while patient and healthy donor samples were processed together. Using the immunoSEQ multiplex PCR, TCRB sequences were amplified from cDNA into 87-bp fragments spanning the CDR3 region. Amplicons were sequenced on the Illumina HiSeq platform. In the authors' own workflow: Synthetic template baselines were used to correct PCR bias computationally, reads within Hamming distance 2 were collapsed, and singletons that could not be merged were discarded. Reads were aligned against IMGT so that V, D and J genes, CDR3 length and insertions or deletions at six rearrangement sites could be assigned. Within each subset, clonotype counts were normalized to the number of sorted cells before true diversity and Gini coefficients were calculated with the tcR R package. Repertoire sharing was quantified using the overlap coefficient calculated on TCRB nucleotide sequences. As a proxy for the pre-selection repertoire, out-of-frame TCRB sequences from naive cells were analyzed. TCRdb provides this immuneACCESS table in a form limited to in-frame rearrangements. Some clones are lacking; in checked studies, under half of them reflect an unresolved V gene, and why the rest are absent is not known. V and J calls plus clone size are reproduced from that table; the DNA served to infer D and trimming. Within this sample are 500,000 to 850,000 clones, with around 15% of them counted one time only. 0.035% to 0.04% of the sample belongs to the ten largest clones.

What the work shows at the level of the full study, not this receptor alone: Naive, central memory and regulatory TCRB repertoires appeared to be more alike among patients than among healthy donors. Because cDNA was sequenced instead of genomic DNA, activated cells with high expression could be over-represented, although the groups did not differ in activation or CD3 levels. Because the HLA sub-analyses included only small numbers of individuals, any influence of HLA type on TCRB rearrangement was left unresolved. PCR may preferentially amplify shorter templates, but because patient and control samples were amplified and corrected together, any resulting skew would affect both groups equally. At VDJ recombination sites, type 1 diabetes patients had fewer insertions and more deleted nucleotides, which implies abnormalities in thymic rearrangement. A moderate but significant shortening of TCRB CDR3 length was observed in type 1 diabetes patients in all four CD4+ subsets.

From each donor, a single peripheral blood sample of around 120 mL on average was drawn into heparinised tubes. Naive, central memory, regulatory and stem cell-like memory CD4+ T cells were sorted on a BD FACSAria II using a panel including CD45RO, CCR7, CD25, CD127, CD95 and CD27. All sorted populations exceeded 98% purity. PBMCs were isolated immediately by Lymphoprep density gradient centrifugation and stained directly without culture. So that batch effects would be minimized, each experiment stained and sorted samples in pairs, pairing one healthy donor with one patient. This receptor was obtained from a young man with type 1 diabetes. The specimen sequenced was naive CD4+ T cells from blood. What this sample's cell subset or site label stands for: true naive CD4+ T cells.

This receptor has the CDR3 CASSFTSIQETQYF. The nucleotides are TGTGCCAGCAGTTTCACTAGTATTCAAGAGACCCAGTACTTC. The chain couples TRBV6-5 to TRBJ2-5, and perhaps TRBD2 as D gene, on 5 matching bases. The V and J ends are trimmed by 4 bases and 2 bases, leaving 11 bases between them. Including the terminal cysteine and phenylalanine, the CDR3 comprises 14 residues. The entry retains the CDR3 DNA only, 42 bases that are in frame from base 1. The CDR1 and CDR2 encoded by the germline V gene are MNHEY and SVGAGI.